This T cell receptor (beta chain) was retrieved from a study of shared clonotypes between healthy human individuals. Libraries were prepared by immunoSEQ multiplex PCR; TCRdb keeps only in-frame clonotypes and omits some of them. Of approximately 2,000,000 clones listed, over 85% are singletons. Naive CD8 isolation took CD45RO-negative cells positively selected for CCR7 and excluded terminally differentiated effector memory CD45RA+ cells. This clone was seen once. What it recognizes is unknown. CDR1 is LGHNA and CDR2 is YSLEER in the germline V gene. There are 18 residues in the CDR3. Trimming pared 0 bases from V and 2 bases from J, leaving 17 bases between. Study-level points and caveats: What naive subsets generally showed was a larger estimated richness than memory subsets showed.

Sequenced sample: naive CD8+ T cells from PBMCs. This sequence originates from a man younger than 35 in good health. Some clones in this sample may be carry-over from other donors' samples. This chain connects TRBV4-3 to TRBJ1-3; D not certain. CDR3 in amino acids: CASSQDLFDSAPGNTIYF. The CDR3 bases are TGCGCCAGCAGCCAAGATCTTTTCGACTCTGCCCCTGGAAACACCATATATTTT.